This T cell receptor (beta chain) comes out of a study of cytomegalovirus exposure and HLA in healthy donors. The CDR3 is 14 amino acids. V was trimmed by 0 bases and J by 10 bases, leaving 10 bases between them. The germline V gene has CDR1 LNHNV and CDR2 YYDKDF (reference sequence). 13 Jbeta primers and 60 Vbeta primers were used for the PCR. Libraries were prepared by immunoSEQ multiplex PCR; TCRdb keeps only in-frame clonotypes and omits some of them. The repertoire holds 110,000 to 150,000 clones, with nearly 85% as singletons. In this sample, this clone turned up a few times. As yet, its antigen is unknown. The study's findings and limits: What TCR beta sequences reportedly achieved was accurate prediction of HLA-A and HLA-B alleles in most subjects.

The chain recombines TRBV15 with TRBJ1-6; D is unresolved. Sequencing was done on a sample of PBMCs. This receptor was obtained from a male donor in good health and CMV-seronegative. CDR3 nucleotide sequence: TGTGCCACCAGCAGAGATCCGAGCGAGTCACCCCTCCACTTT. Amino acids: CATSRDPSESPLHF.